Ten or more counts support the clone carrying this TCR beta chain. MiXCR, applied by TCRdb to the 5' RACE reads, yields one record per CDR3 protein. Altogether more than 65,000 distinct CDR3 sequences are present, about 13% being singletons, with the ten largest covering 1% to 1.4%. This sample is part of a study of early T cells in non-severe SARS-CoV-2 infection. V shed 5 bases, J shed 4 bases, and the junction held 4 bases outside the gene matches. The V gene's germline CDR1 is MNHEY and CDR2 SMNVEV (reference sequence). CDR3 length: 14 residues. The sample taken for sequencing was whole blood. The TCR comes from an adult who was a healthcare worker with PCR-confirmed SARS-CoV-2 infection or an uninfected control (not recorded which). The J gene is TRBJ2-7, the V gene TRBV27; 11 nucleotides match TRBD2. Written as DNA, the CDR3 is TGTGCCAGCAGTCCTTCTAGCGGGAGGTACGAGCAGTACTTC. Translated, it gives CASSPSSGRYEQYF.